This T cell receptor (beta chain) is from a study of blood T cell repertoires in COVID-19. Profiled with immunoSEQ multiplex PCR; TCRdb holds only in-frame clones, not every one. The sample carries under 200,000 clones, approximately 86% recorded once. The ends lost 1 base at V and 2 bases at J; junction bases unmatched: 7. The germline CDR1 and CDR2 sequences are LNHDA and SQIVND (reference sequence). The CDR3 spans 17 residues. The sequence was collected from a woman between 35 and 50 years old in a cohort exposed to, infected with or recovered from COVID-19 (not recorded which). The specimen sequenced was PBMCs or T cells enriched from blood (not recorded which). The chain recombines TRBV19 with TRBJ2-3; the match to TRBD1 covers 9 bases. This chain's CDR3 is CASSIALRDRVTDTQYF. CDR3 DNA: TGTGCCAGTAGTATAGCGCTAAGGGACAGGGTCACAGATACGCAGTATTTT. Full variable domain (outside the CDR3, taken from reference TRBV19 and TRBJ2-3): DGGITQSPKYLFRKEGQNVTLSCEQNLNHDAMYWYRQDPGQGLRLIYYSQIVNDFQKGDIAEGYSVSREKKESFPLTVTSAQKNPTAFYLCASSIALRDRVTDTQYFGPGTRLTVL.